This TCR beta chain was sequenced during a study of low-dose radiotherapy and immunotherapy resistance in tumors. Study summary: Members of Cohort 2 were treated with 1 Gy per fraction every two weeks; their total was 13 Gy over 26 weeks.

Alpha and beta chains were covered, as first-strand cDNA relied on TRAV- and TRBV-specific primers. It was with a constant-region primer and a V-primer adapter that TCRs were amplified over around 18 PCR cycles. TCRdb reanalysed the reads using MiXCR and keeps one entry per CDR3 protein. This table holds 13,000 or so distinct CDR3 sequences, about four fifths found once. V lost 3 bases and J lost 5, with 19 bases in between. This CDR3 is built from 17 residues. CDR1 and CDR2 (germline): KGHDR, SFDVKD. Every donor's regimen consisted of nivolumab, ipilimumab, aspirin, low-dose cyclophosphamide and low-dose radiotherapy.

This chain links TRBV24-1 with TRBJ2-1; tentative D call: TRBD2 (6 bases). The receptor was derived from a human donor with advanced metastatic prostate, ovarian, gallbladder or colorectal cancer (not recorded which). This table probably holds off-target reads from a library built for another chain. The CDR3 spells CATSDRGVGLQNNEQFF. In DNA, the CDR3 is TGTGCCACCAGTGATCGGGGTGTTGGACTACAAAACAATGAGCAGTTCTTC.